Below are 27 T cell receptor beta chains sequenced from a single sample in a study of shared clonotypes between healthy human individuals (dated by TCRdb to the early 2020s). Library prep was done by the immunoSEQ multiplex PCR assay. Drawn from immuneACCESS, this table holds only the in-frame rearrangements with V and J called that TCRdb kept. Clones are partly lost; checked studies trace under half to an unresolved V gene and leave the rest unexplained. For this sample the table gives 2 million to 3 million clones, of which under 95% were detected only once. Jointly, the top ten make up approximately 0.36% of the sample. Sequenced: naive CD4+ T cells from PBMCs. This specimen's cell subset or site label, per the study, means: CD45RA+ positively selected. The source of these receptors is a man between 18 and 35 years old in good health. Some clones in this sample may be carry-over from other donors' samples.

The table lists this clone with a few counts. The same CDR3 can be traced to other DNA sequences in this sample. The genes are TRBV30 and TRBJ1-5; D gene ambiguous. Trimming took off 0 bases at V and 1 base at J, with 4 bases between the two ends. This CDR3 spans 13 amino acids. CDR1 is GTSNPN and CDR2 is SVGIG in the germline V gene (reference sequence). The CDR3 is CAWSVGSNQPQHF. CDR3 in DNA: TGTGCCTGGAGTGTGGGGAGCAATCAGCCCCAGCATTTT.

This chain links TRBV27 with TRBJ2-7, with 10 bases aligning to TRBD1. Germline V gives CDR1 MNHEY, CDR2 SMNVEV (reference sequence). J was trimmed by 10 bases and V by 1 base; bases with no gene match: 7. The CDR3 consists of 14 residues. The DNA of the CDR3 is TGTGCCAGCAGTTTATTCGGGACAGGGGCAGGACAGTACTTC. It encodes CASSLFGTGAGQYF.

The chain uses TRBV28 and TRBJ2-1; D unresolved. Trimming took 3 bases from V and 6 from J, leaving 12 bases between them. Germline lookup yields CDR1 MDHEN and CDR2 SYDVKM. The CDR3 totals 14 residues. The CDR3 here is CASSFGVVLNEQFF. The CDR3 nucleotides are TGTGCCAGCAGTTTTGGGGTAGTACTCAATGAGCAGTTCTTC.

The chain employs TRBV5-4 and TRBJ2-3; maybe TRBD2 (6 bases). The V and J ends lost 2 bases and 5 bases respectively, with 12 bases between them. Germline values: CDR1 SGHNT, CDR2 YYREEE (reference sequence). CDR3 length: 14 amino acids. The CDR3 loop reads CASSFGGGRDTQYF. CDR3 nucleotides: TGTGCCAGCAGCTTTGGGGGAGGTAGAGATACGCAGTATTTT.

The chain combines TRBV6-5 with TRBJ2-1; 7 bases agree with TRBD2. The length of the CDR3 is 12 residues. J lost 2 bases, V lost 8 bases, and 0 bases had no gene match. Germline values: CDR1 MNHEY, CDR2 SVGAGI. This chain's CDR3 is CASGRAYNEQFF. DNA for the CDR3: TGTGCCAGCGGGAGGGCCTACAATGAGCAGTTCTTC.

In its sample, this clone was seen once. The chain combines TRBV6-7 with TRBJ2-1; no clear D gene. TRBV6-7 is recorded as an ORF, its role being uncertain. This CDR3 region has 14 residues. Trimming pared 2 bases from V and 9 bases from J, leaving 14 bases between. The CDR3 DNA reads as TGTGCCAGCAGTTACCCCCCCATGGCTGGTGAGCAGTTCTTC. Translation: CASSYPPMAGEQFF.

The rearrangement joins TRBV7-6 to TRBJ2-3, with 13 positions matching TRBD2. Trimming removed 2 bases from V and 5 bases from J; junction bases left unmatched: 7. The CDR3 runs 17 residues. Germline values: CDR1 SGHVS, CDR2 FNYEAQ. CDR3 bases: TGTGCCAGCAGCTTAAGGGGGACTAGCGGGATGAAAGATACGCAGTATTTT. This encodes CASSLRGTSGMKDTQYF.

The chain employs TRBV10-3 and TRBJ2-5, with D possibly TRBD1 on 5 matching bases. The germline V and J ends were trimmed by 0 bases and 9 bases, with 14 bases remaining between them. Per germline, CDR1 ENHRY and CDR2 SYGVKD. The CDR3 length is 14 residues. The CDR3 sequence is CAISESQGFGAQYF. Written as DNA, the CDR3 is TGTGCCATCAGTGAGTCTCAGGGCTTTGGGGCCCAGTACTTC.

The chain couples TRBV27 to TRBJ2-2, with D unresolved. The CDR3 consists of 15 residues. Germline V gene lookup returns CDR1 MNHEY and CDR2 SMNVEV (reference sequence). The V end lost 1 base, the J end lost 1 base, and 7 bases lay between the germline ends. The CDR3 sequence: CASSLWTENTGELFF. The CDR3 nucleotides read TGTGCCAGCAGTTTATGGACGGAGAACACCGGGGAGCTGTTTTTT.

The V gene is TRBV10-1, the J gene TRBJ1-4, with a possible D match to TRBD1 (6 bases). Trimming shortened V by 3 bases and J by 1 base, and 6 bases separated the two germline ends. This CDR3 region has 14 residues. Per the germline V gene, CDR1 is WNHNN and CDR2 is SYGVQD (reference sequence). The CDR3 here is CASSEGGTNEKLFF. CDR3 bases: TGCGCCAGCAGTGAAGGGGGAACTAATGAAAAACTGTTTTTT.

The V call is TRBV6-1, the J call TRBJ2-5, with D perhaps matching TRBD1 (6 bases). V was trimmed by 8 bases and J by 3 bases, leaving 13 bases between them. Germline loops: CDR1 MNHNS, CDR2 SASEGT. The CDR3 is made up of 13 amino acids. CDR3: CASCWGREETQYF. DNA for the CDR3: TGTGCCAGCTGTTGGGGGCGGGAAGAGACCCAGTACTTC.

V and J are TRBV28 and TRBJ2-2, with D unclear. Germline assignment: CDR1 MDHEN and CDR2 SYDVKM. V was cut by 2 bases and J by 0 bases, with 10 bases left in between. The CDR3 has 16 residues. The CDR3 is CASSLGETSNTGELFF. As DNA, the CDR3 is TGTGCCAGCAGTTTAGGGGAAACTTCGAACACCGGGGAGCTGTTTTTT.

This clone was picked up a small number of times. The rearrangement uses TRBV10-3 and TRBJ1-2; 7 bases match TRBD1. Germline trimming cut 10 bases from V and 1 base from J; bases unmatched to any gene: 3. There are 12 residues in the CDR3. Germline CDR1 reads ENHRY; CDR2 reads SYGVKD. CDR3 sequence: CATGTVNYGYTF. CDR3 in DNA: TGTGCCACCGGGACAGTTAACTATGGCTACACCTTC.

The chain joins TRBV6-1 to TRBJ1-5; TRBD1 matches 11 bases. CDR1 is MNHNS, CDR2 SASEGT, per germline. This CDR3 has 14 amino acids. The J segment lost 4 bases and the V segment lost 8 bases, leaving 4 bases of the junction unmatched. CDR3 sequence (DNA): TGTGCCAGCCTGGGGACAGGGGGGAATCAGCCCCAGCATTTT. It is translated as CASLGTGGNQPQHF.

DNA of the CDR3: TGTGCCAGTAGTATGACAGTCATCCGGTCACCCCTCCACTTT. This sequence encodes CASSMTVIRSPLHF. The genes are TRBV19 and TRBJ1-6, with a tentative D call TRBD1 (5 bases). CDR3 size: 14 residues. Trimming took 3 bases from V and 10 from J, leaving 13 bases between them. Germline values: CDR1 LNHDA, CDR2 SQIVND (reference sequence).

V and J are TRBV7-9 and TRBJ2-5; 12 positions agree with TRBD2. Matching the DNA end better, TRBJ2-7 makes the J call doubtful. Looked up from germline, CDR1 is SEHNR and CDR2 is FQNEAQ (reference sequence). The CDR3 has 18 residues. CDR3 sequence reads: CASSLVPYLAGGSYEQYF. CDR3 in DNA: TGTGCCAGCAGCTTAGTTCCTTATCTAGCGGGAGGGTCCTACGAGCAGTACTTC.

The chain employs TRBV28 and TRBJ2-1; D might be TRBD1 (6 bases). This CDR3 region has 17 residues. Germline lookup yields CDR1 MDHEN and CDR2 SYDVKM. V was clipped by 4 bases and J by 0 bases, with 16 bases between them. The CDR3 nucleotides read TGTGCCAGCAGTTCACCCCTACAGGGTCCCTCCTACAATGAGCAGTTCTTC. Its translation is CASSSPLQGPSYNEQFF.

The rearrangement links TRBV5-1 to TRBJ2-3; perhaps D is TRBD1 or TRBD2 (9 bases each). V lost 1 base to trimming and J lost 6 bases, with 18 bases between them. CDR1 SGHRS and CDR2 YFSETQ come from the germline V gene. CDR3 size: 16 residues. The CDR3 here is CASSLLLAGQGDTQYF. The CDR3 DNA follows: TGCGCCAGCAGCTTGTTGCTAGCGGGACAGGGTGATACGCAGTATTTT.

This chain uses TRBV11-2 with TRBJ2-4; D unclear. Germline CDR1 reads SGHAT; CDR2 reads FQNNGV. This CDR3 has 13 amino acids. The V and J ends lost 2 bases and 3 bases respectively, with 5 bases between them. The CDR3 reads CASSLIGKNIQYF. CDR3 DNA: TGTGCCAGCAGCTTAATTGGCAAAAACATTCAGTACTTC.

In nucleotides, the CDR3 is TGTGCCAGCCGAGGGACACGGGACTCCTACGAGCAGTACTTC. Its protein product is CASRGTRDSYEQYF. The rearrangement links TRBV2 to TRBJ2-7; TRBD1 might be the D (6 bases). CDR3 size: 14 residues. The V and J ends lost 8 bases and 0 bases respectively, with 14 bases between them. Germline V lookup: CDR1 SNHLY, CDR2 FYNNEI.

Concerning this clone itself: Other DNA sequences in the same sample also yield this CDR3. V is TRBV7-2 and J is TRBJ2-1; 11 bases align to TRBD2. Germline V gene data show CDR1 as SGHTA and CDR2 as FQGNSA. The CDR3 sequence is 16 residues long. J lost 3 bases, V lost 4 bases, and 5 bases had no gene match. CDR3 nucleotide sequence: TGTGCCAGCAGCTCCGCCGGGACTAGCGGCTACAATGAGCAGTTCTTC. Protein sequence: CASSSAGTSGYNEQFF.

The rearrangement links TRBV15 to TRBJ2-7; a weak D match, TRBD1 (5 bases). This CDR3 is built from 16 residues. Germline V gene lookup returns CDR1 LNHNV and CDR2 YYDKDF (reference sequence). V lost 0 bases to trimming and J lost 2 bases, with 14 bases between them. CDR3 region: CATSRDPQTATYEQYF. In nucleotides, the CDR3 is TGTGCCACCAGCAGAGATCCCCAGACAGCTACCTACGAGCAGTACTTC.

V is TRBV27 and J is TRBJ2-7, with 12 bases lining up with TRBD2. Trimming cost V 8 bases and J 4 bases; bases outside gene matches: 12. Germline CDR1 and CDR2: MNHEY and SMNVEV (reference sequence). The CDR3 extends over 16 amino acids. The CDR3 loop reads CASSLYASGRGYEQYF. The CDR3 nucleotides read TGTGCCAGCTCTTTATACGCTAGCGGGAGGGGATACGAGCAGTACTTC.

V usage is TRBV9 and J usage is TRBJ2-5; the D gene is possibly TRBD1 (6 bases). V lost 4 bases and J 5 bases, leaving 24 bases between the germline ends. Germline lookup yields CDR1 SGDLS and CDR2 YYNGEE. The CDR3 is 17 residues long. CDR3 region: CASSTGQNRVYPETQYF. In nucleotides, the CDR3 is TGTGCCAGCAGCACGGGACAAAATCGGGTTTACCCTGAGACCCAGTACTTC.

The chain joins TRBV9 to TRBJ2-1; D tentatively fits TRBD1 or TRBD2 (5 bases each). V was clipped by 4 bases and J by 0 bases, with 14 bases between them. The CDR3 sequence is 16 residues long. Germline assignment: CDR1 SGDLS and CDR2 YYNGEE. The CDR3 here is CASSPRGPSSYNEQFF. The DNA for the CDR3 is TGTGCCAGCAGCCCAAGGGGACCGAGCTCCTACAATGAGCAGTTCTTC.

The J gene is TRBJ1-3, the V gene TRBV25-1; 7 bases are shared with TRBD1. This CDR3 is built from 16 residues. J was trimmed by 4 bases and V by 4 bases; bases with no gene match: 10. In germline, CDR1 is MGHDK, CDR2 SYGVNS. In DNA form, the CDR3 reads TGTGCCAGCAGTGCCACACAGGGGAGGGCCGGAAACACCATATATTTT. Protein sequence: CASSATQGRAGNTIYF. The variable domain in full, completed from reference TRBV25-1 and TRBJ1-3, reads EADIYQTPRYLVIGTGKKITLECSQTMGHDKMYWYQQDPGMELHLIHYSYGVNSTEKGDLSSESTVSRIRTEHFPLTLESARPSHTSQYLCASSATQGRAGNTIYFGEGSWLTVV.

V usage is TRBV18 and J usage is TRBJ1-2; the D is unclear. From germline, CDR1 is KGHSH and CDR2 LQKENI. The CDR3 runs to 14 residues. With 3 bases removed from V and 1 base from J, the gap between germline ends came to 9 bases. The CDR3 is CASSPLDNNYGYTF. DNA for the CDR3: TGTGCCAGCTCACCTCTCGACAATAACTATGGCTACACCTTC.